This T cell receptor beta chain was sequenced during a study of cytomegalovirus exposure and HLA in healthy donors. PCR was performed using 60 Vbeta and 13 Jbeta primers. This table comes from immunoSEQ multiplex PCR, and its TCRdb copy is limited to in-frame clones, with some not included. The sample contains around 90,000 clones, 85% of which appear only once. The CDR3 runs 12 residues. CDR1 and CDR2 from the germline V gene are GTSNPN and SVGIG (reference sequence). With 0 bases removed from V and 6 bases from J, the gap between germline ends came to 9 bases. This clone was seen only a few times. Sequenced material: PBMCs. The rearrangement uses TRBV30 and TRBJ2-7; no firm D call. This receptor was identified in a man in his forties in good health and CMV-seropositive. This CDR3 is CAWSVTFREQYF. CDR3 in DNA: TGTGCCTGGAGTGTAACTTTTCGCGAGCAGTACTTC.